Here is one T cell receptor beta chain with its context. The antigen remains unidentified. V was pared by 8 bases and J by 3 bases, with 11 bases between. This CDR3 region has 12 residues. Germline CDR1 reads MNHNY; CDR2 reads SVGAGI (reference sequence). The data originate from a study of cytomegalovirus exposure and HLA in healthy donors. Whole-study context: Of fewer than 450 genotyped donors, roughly 80% clustered with self-reported Caucasian donors. Regarding the study as a whole: Serostatus for CMV was the only available immune exposure information. Roughly uniform depth of sequencing across donors was assumed in presence/absence analyses.

In the PCR, 60 Vbeta and 13 Jbeta primers were used. As originally analysed: Approximately 12 million of tens of millions of unique TCR beta chains were shared, per a later count. Only in-frame clones appear in the TCRdb table, and some are missing; sequencing was by immunoSEQ multiplex PCR. V, J and clone size were drawn from that table, and D and trimming were deduced from the DNA. The sample has fewer than 150,000 clones. The chain links TRBV6-6 to TRBJ2-7; D possibly corresponds to TRBD2 (6 bases). Specimen: PBMCs. This sequence originates from a woman aged 60-70 years in good health and CMV-seronegative. In nucleotides, the CDR3 is TGTGCCAGCGGGAGGCAGATCTACGAGCAGTACTTC. It translates to CASGRQIYEQYF.